This T cell receptor beta chain was sequenced in a study of human T cells and chemical hapten exposure. Whole-study results and caveats: After DPC sensitization, TCRs above 1 in 1000 frequency showed no change.

Documented time point: pre-sensitization, week 0. The treatment is: therapeutic diphenylcyclopropenone sensitization with weekly scalp DPC. This CDR3 has 19 residues. Trimming took 5 bases from V and 1 from J, leaving 24 bases between them. From germline, CDR1 is KGHSH and CDR2 LQKENI. Library construction involved attaching unique molecular identifiers to individual cDNA molecules, which allowed quantitative, reproducible TCR counting. TCRdb ran MiXCR on the RACE reads and lists one entry per CDR3 protein. The table shows some 38,000 distinct CDR3 sequences, with 7.5% to 8% occurring only once. Ten or more counts support this clonotype. Antigen unknown.

Sequencing was performed on whole blood, taken in connection with sensitization to the hapten diphenylcyclopropenone (DPC). This sequence joins TRBV18 and TRBJ1-5, with D maybe TRBD1 (5 bases). The clonotype comes from a woman in her forties or fifties with alopecia areata. Some clones in this sample may be carry-over from other donors' samples. The CDR3 protein is CASSKLGTLSISSNQPQHF. For the CDR3, the DNA is TGTGCCAGCTCAAAGCTTGGGACTCTCTCAATTAGCAGCAATCAGCCCCAGCATTTT.